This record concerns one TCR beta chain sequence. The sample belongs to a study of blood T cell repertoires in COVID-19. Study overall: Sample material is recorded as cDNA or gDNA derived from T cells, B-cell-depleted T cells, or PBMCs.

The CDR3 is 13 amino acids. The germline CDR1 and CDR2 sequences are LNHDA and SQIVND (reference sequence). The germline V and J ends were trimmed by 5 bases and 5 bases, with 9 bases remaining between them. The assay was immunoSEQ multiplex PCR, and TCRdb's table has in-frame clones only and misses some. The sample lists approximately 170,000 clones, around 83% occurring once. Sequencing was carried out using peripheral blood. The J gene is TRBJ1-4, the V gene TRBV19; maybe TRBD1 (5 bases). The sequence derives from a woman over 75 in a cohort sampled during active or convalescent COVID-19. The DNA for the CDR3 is TGTGCCAGTAGTCCCTCAGGGAATGAAAAACTGTTTTTT. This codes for CASSPSGNEKLFF.